These T cell receptor beta chains were read from a single sample in a study of human T cells and chemical hapten exposure. From the RACE reads, TCRdb called clonotypes with MiXCR, one entry per CDR3 protein. The table lists 130,000 or so distinct CDR3 sequences, approximately 10% of them singletons. Sequencing was carried out using whole blood. These receptors were obtained from a male donor in good health. Some clones in this sample may be carry-over from other donors' samples. The CDR3 runs from the conserved cysteine through the conserved F or W.

j_call	v_call	cdr3_aa
TRBJ2-7	TRBV16	CASSAGTPTEQYF
TRBJ1-6	TRBV7-9	CASSLNSPSTPLHF
TRBJ2-3	TRBV11-2	CASSLGGRATDTQYF
TRBJ2-2	TRBV11-1	CASSLLPGQGTGELFF
TRBJ2-3	TRBV27	CASSFWLAGDLDTQYF
TRBJ1-5	TRBV13	CASSLGEQPQHF
TRBJ2-7	TRBV5-1	CASSTGTGGNEQYF
TRBJ2-2	TRBV5-1	CASSLQVGELFF
TRBJ2-7	TRBV5-1	CASSLTGVNEQYF
TRBJ2-7	TRBV2	CASRGTGSSYEQYF
TRBJ2-7	TRBV21-1	CASSYEQYF
TRBJ2-1	TRBV10-2	CASSTTGGSMNEQFF
TRBJ1-1	TRBV4-3	CASSQSQRNTEAFF
TRBJ2-1	TRBV7-9	CASSDTSGGSYNEQFF
TRBJ2-2	TRBV6-1	CAIQDRVGVTGELFF
TRBJ2-1	TRBV29-1	CSVQGPLYNEQFF
TRBJ1-2	TRBV6-2/TRBV6-3	CASSRRTGDVLNYGYTF
TRBJ2-7	TRBV20-1	CSARDRDAFTYEQYF
TRBJ2-7	TRBV4-3	CASSQDRTSTYEQYF
TRBJ2-7	TRBV12-3/TRBV12-4	CASSPQTGGLYEQYF
TRBJ2-2	TRBV25-1	CASRTGTPTGELFF
TRBJ2-5	TRBV10-3	CATRGGGYGETQYF
TRBJ2-2	TRBV4-1	CASSYSGGNTGELFF
TRBJ1-2	TRBV6-6	CASSQLSVNYEETF
TRBJ1-4	TRBV29-1	CSATGGSATNEKLFF
TRBJ1-1	TRBV3-1	CASSRATGSAEAFF
TRBJ2-5	TRBV5-1	CASSYEETQYF
TRBJ2-5	TRBV5-1	CASSAGTETQYF
TRBJ2-6	TRBV7-9	CASSLAERYSGANVLTF
TRBJ2-6	TRBV7-3	CASTDGPSGANVLTF
TRBJ2-7	TRBV29-1	CSVEDQRETGQYF
TRBJ2-7	TRBV5-4	CASSLGGTMTYEQYF
TRBJ1-5	TRBV20-1	CSASSGTGAVQPQHF
TRBJ1-1	TRBV13	CASSSDRTEAFF
TRBJ1-6	TRBV7-8	CASNPDRVDSPLHF
TRBJ2-3	TRBV7-9	CASSLPSGSVDTQYF
TRBJ2-3	TRBV10-3	CAITSGYTDTQYF
TRBJ2-7	TRBV20-1	CSARDLGQSYEQYF
TRBJ1-5	TRBV20-1	CSARVAGTQPQHF